This T cell receptor beta chain stems from a study of shared clonotypes between healthy human individuals. Background on the study: CD4 naive and memory got three plates each, CD8 naive two, CD8 memory one.

The table came from immunoSEQ multiplex PCR; TCRdb's copy has only in-frame clones and leaves some out. The sample shows some 1.1 million clones, 70% to 85% of them seen only once. Looked up from germline, CDR1 is LNHNV and CDR2 is YYDKDF (reference sequence). This CDR3 comprises 17 residues. Germline trimming cut 0 bases from V and 3 bases from J; bases unmatched to any gene: 3. Sequencing was performed on memory CD4+ T cells from PBMCs. The sample's subset: CD45RA-negative fraction. This clonotype was sampled from a man between 18 and 35 years old in good health. Some clones in this sample may be carry-over from other donors' samples. The chain is built from TRBV15 and TRBJ2-2; 11 bases agree with TRBD2. The CDR3 reads CATSRDSGRAHTGELFF. Here the CDR3 DNA reads TGTGCCACCAGCAGAGATAGCGGGAGGGCCCACACCGGGGAGCTGTTTTTT.